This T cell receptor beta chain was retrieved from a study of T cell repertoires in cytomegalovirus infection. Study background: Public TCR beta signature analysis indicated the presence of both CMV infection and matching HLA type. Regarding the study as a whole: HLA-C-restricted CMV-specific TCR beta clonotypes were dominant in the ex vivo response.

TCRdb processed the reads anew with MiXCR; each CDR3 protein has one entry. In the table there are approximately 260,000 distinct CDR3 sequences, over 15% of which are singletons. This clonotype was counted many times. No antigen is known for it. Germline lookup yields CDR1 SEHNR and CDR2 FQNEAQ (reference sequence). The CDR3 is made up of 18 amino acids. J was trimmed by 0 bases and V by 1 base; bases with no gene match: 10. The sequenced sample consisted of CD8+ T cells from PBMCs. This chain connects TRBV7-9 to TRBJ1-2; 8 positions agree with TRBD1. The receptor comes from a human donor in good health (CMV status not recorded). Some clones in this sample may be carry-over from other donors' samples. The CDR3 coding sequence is TGTGCCAGCAGCTTAGGCGACAGGGGAACACTCTCTAACTATGGCTACACCTTC. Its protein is CASSLGDRGTLSNYGYTF.